Each of the 6 T cell receptor beta chains below was sequenced from the same sample in a study of T cell repertoires in cytomegalovirus infection. TCRdb fed the reads into MiXCR, producing one record per CDR3 protein. The profile shows about 500,000 distinct CDR3 sequences, roughly 34% of them singletons. No antigen has been identified for these receptors. The sequenced sample was cultured PBMCs, obtained from culture after CMV antigen stimulation. Receptors were obtained from a human donor in good health (CMV status not recorded). Some clones in this sample may be carry-over from other donors' samples.

The V and J genes are TRBV11-2 and TRBJ2-4; TRBD1 matches 7 bases. The ends lost 6 bases at V and 0 bases at J; junction bases unmatched: 5. This CDR3 comprises 15 residues. Per the germline V gene, CDR1 is SGHAT and CDR2 is FQNNGV. DNA for the CDR3: TGTGCCAGCAGTACAGGGGTACTAGCCAAAAACATTCAGTACTTC. Translation gives CASSTGVLAKNIQYF.

The chain carries TRBV6-2 or TRBV6-3 and TRBJ2-3; 7 bases are a match to TRBD2. V shed 5 bases, J shed 11 bases, and the junction held 13 bases outside the gene matches. The CDR3 covers 14 residues. The germline V gene has CDR1 MNHEY and CDR2 SVGEGT. DNA of the CDR3: TGTGCCAGCAGTCTCTCGACTAGCTCAAGGGTGCAGTATTTT. Its translation is CASSLSTSSRVQYF.

This clonotype was seen only once. The chain is built from TRBV12-3 or TRBV12-4 and TRBJ2-5; possible D gene TRBD2, 5 bases. The ends were cut back, 2 bases at V and 2 bases at J, with 12 bases in the middle. There are 15 residues in the CDR3. CDR3 region: CASSLSGSGQETQYF. In DNA, the CDR3 is TGTGCCAGCAGTTTAAGTGGGAGCGGTCAAGAGACCCAGTACTTC.

The table lists this clonotype with a few counts. The chain joins TRBV7-2 to TRBJ2-3, with 7 bases aligning to TRBD2. Germline V lookup: CDR1 SGHTA, CDR2 FQGNSA. Trimming removed 6 bases from V and 4 bases from J; junction bases left unmatched: 13. This CDR3 has 16 amino acids. CDR3 in amino acids: CASREKRGVKADTQYF. CDR3 coding DNA: TGTGCCAGCAGGGAGAAACGGGGGGTTAAGGCAGATACGCAGTATTTT.

This clonotype was counted a few times. The chain uses TRBV6-1 and TRBJ1-1; tentative D call: TRBD1 (5 bases). Trimming shortened V by 5 bases and J by 1 base, and 17 bases separated the two germline ends. Germline CDR1 is MNHNS and CDR2 is SASEGT. The CDR3 contains 16 residues. CDR3 residues: CASSSGDAGRNTEAFF. The CDR3, as DNA: TGTGCCAGCAGTTCCGGGGACGCGGGGAGGAACACTGAAGCTTTCTTT.

The gene calls are TRBV19 and TRBJ1-5; D might be TRBD1 (6 bases). This CDR3 has 15 residues. Germline loops: CDR1 LNHDA, CDR2 SQIVND (reference sequence). Trimming removed 6 bases from V and 6 bases from J, with 18 bases in between. The DNA for the CDR3 is TGTGCCAGTAGGACTGGACAGCTTCTTGGTCAGCCCCAGCATTTT. It codes for CASRTGQLLGQPQHF.